This paragraph reports one T cell receptor beta chain. This record belongs to a study of blood T cell repertoires in COVID-19. Germline V gene data show CDR1 as MRHNA and CDR2 as SNTAGT. The CDR3 contains 12 residues. Trimming shortened V by 3 bases and J by 5 bases, and 7 bases separated the two germline ends. Here immunoSEQ multiplex PCR was the method, and the copy in TCRdb shows in-frame clones only, minus some. Among 100,000 to 150,000 clones listed, more than 75% were seen once. The sequenced material came from peripheral blood. The rearrangement uses TRBV6-4 and TRBJ1-1; no definite D call. The sequence was obtained from a woman in her fifties or sixties with acute or convalescent COVID-19. The DNA of the CDR3 is TGTGCCAGCAGTGAGAGAGGGACTGAAGCTTTCTTT. As protein: CASSERGTEAFF.